A single sample gave rise to the 3 T cell receptor beta chains below, sequenced in a study of T cell responses to AZD1222 COVID-19 vaccine. Sequenced by immunoSEQ multiplex PCR; TCRdb stores in-frame clones only, minus some. The sample includes about 50,000 clones, approximately 88% of them seen just once. Here the sequenced sample was peripheral blood, taken on day 0 of AZD1222 vaccination. Every receptor here comes from an adult in good health.

This rearrangement joins TRBV3-1 (or the pseudogene TRBV3-2) to TRBJ1-1; D not resolved. Trimming cost V 2 bases and J 6 bases, with 10 bases left between them. The germline V gene encodes CDR1 LGHDT and CDR2 YNNKEL (reference sequence). This CDR3 comprises 13 residues. CDR3 loop: CASSQNKGSEAFF. The CDR3 region has the DNA TGTGCCAGCAGCCAAAACAAAGGGTCTGAAGCTTTCTTT.

The chain uses TRBV5-3 and TRBJ2-3, with unresolved D. TRBV5-3 is labeled an ORF, and its function is uncertain. The length of the CDR3 is 17 residues. V shed 1 base and J shed 4 bases, with 19 bases lying between them. The CDR3 coding sequence is TGTGCCAGAAGCTTGTTTGAGGAGTCCACCGGCCCAGATACGCAGTATTTT. It codes for CARSLFEESTGPDTQYF.

This sequence joins TRBV6-6 and TRBJ1-5, with D uncertain. This CDR3 region has 16 residues. The germline gives CDR1 MNHNY, CDR2 SVGAGI (reference sequence). The V and J ends lost 0 bases and 2 bases respectively, with 11 bases between them. The CDR3 protein is CASSYSELRGNQPQHF. DNA of the CDR3: TGTGCCAGCAGTTACTCGGAGTTGCGTGGCAATCAGCCCCAGCATTTT.